This TCR beta chain was sequenced for a study of T cells after yellow fever vaccination. Study-wide background: Flow sorting relied on CD3, CD45RA, CCR7 and CD95 to obtain EM, EMRA, CM and Tscm memory subsets.

A universal primer site and UMIs were added as TCR cDNA was made by 5'RACE template switching. From the 5' RACE reads, TCRdb called clonotypes with MiXCR, one entry per CDR3 protein. This table holds about 13,000 distinct CDR3 sequences, roughly 4.9% found once. Germline V gene lookup returns CDR1 SGDLS and CDR2 YYNGEE. CDR3 length: 13 residues. J was trimmed by 11 bases and V by 0 bases; bases with no gene match: 5. There are many counts of this clonotype. Study results and limitations: The booster saw the reappearance of most primary-vaccination clones (around 95% CD4, roughly 90% CD8).

The sequences come from PBMCs, either bulk or a sorted T-cell subset (CD4+, CD8+, memory, or dextramer-sorted; not recorded which), collected 45 days after the yellow fever booster vaccination. The clonotype originates from a man younger than 40 who received the YFV17D yellow fever vaccine. This sequence joins TRBV9 and TRBJ2-5; the match to TRBD2 covers 9 bases. Here the CDR3 reads CASSVDIAGAQYF. DNA for the CDR3: TGTGCCAGCAGCGTAGACATAGCGGGAGCACAGTACTTC.